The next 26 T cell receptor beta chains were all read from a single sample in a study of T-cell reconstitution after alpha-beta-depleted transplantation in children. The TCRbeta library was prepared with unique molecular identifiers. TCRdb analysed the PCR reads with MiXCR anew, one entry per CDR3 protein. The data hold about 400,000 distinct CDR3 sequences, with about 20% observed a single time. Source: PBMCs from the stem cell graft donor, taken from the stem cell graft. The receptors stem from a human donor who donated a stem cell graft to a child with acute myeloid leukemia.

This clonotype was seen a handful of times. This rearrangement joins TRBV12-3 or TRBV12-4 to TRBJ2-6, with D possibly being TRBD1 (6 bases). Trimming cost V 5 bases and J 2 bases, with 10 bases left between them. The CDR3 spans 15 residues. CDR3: CASSRQGPGANVLTF. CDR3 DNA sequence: TGTGCCAGCAGTAGGCAGGGGCCTGGGGCCAACGTCCTGACTTTC.

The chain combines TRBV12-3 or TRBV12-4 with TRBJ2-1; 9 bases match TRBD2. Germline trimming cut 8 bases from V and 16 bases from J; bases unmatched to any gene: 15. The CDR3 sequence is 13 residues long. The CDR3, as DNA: TGTGCCAGCCTGTCCCGGGCTAGCGGGAAGTATTTCTTC. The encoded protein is CASLSRASGKYFF.

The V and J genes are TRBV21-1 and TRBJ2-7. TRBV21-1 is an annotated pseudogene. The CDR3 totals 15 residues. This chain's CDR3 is CASSKPSGRYYEQYF. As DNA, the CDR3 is TGTGCCAGCAGCAAACCCAGTGGGAGGTACTACGAGCAGTACTTC.

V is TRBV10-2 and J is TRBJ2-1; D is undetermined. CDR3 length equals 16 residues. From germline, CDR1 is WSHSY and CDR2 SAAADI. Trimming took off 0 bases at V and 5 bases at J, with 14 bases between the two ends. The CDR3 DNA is TGCGCCAGCAGTGAGTCAAGGGTGAACTACGACAATGAGCAGTTCTTC. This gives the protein CASSESRVNYDNEQFF.

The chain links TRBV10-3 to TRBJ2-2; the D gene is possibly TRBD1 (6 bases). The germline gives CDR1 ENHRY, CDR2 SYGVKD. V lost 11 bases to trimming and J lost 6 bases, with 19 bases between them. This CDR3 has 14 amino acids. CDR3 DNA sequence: TGTGCCTCCGAAGGGGGACGAGTCTCCGGGGAGCTGTTTTTT. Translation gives CASEGGRVSGELFF.

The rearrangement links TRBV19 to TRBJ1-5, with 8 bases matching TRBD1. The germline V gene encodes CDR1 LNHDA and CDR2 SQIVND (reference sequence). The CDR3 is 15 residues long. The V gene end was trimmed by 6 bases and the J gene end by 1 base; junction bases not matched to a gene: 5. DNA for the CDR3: TGTGCCAGTAGCCGGACAGGGAGGAGCAATCAGCCCCAGCATTTT. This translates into CASSRTGRSNQPQHF.

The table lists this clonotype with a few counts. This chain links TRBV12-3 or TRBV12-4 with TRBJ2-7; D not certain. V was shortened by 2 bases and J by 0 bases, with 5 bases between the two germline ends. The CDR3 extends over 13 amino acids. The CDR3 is CASSLHSSYEQYF. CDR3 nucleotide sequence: TGTGCCAGCAGTTTACACTCCTCCTACGAGCAGTACTTC.

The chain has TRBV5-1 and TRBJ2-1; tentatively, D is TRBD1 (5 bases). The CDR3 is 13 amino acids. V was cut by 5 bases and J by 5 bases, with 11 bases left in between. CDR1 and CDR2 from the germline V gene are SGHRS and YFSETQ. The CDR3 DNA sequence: TGCGCCAGCAGAATCGACAGTAACAATGAGCAGTTCTTC. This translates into CASRIDSNNEQFF.

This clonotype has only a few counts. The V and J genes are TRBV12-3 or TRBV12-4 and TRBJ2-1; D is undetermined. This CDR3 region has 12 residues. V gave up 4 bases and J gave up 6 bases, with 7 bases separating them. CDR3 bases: TGTGCCAGCAGTTATAAGCTCAATGAGCAGTTCTTC. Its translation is CASSYKLNEQFF.

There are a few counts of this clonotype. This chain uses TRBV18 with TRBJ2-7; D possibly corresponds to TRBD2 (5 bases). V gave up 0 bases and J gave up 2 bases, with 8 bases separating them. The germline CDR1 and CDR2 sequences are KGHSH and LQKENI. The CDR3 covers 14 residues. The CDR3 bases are TGTGCCAGCTCACCACCGGCAGCGGCCTACGAGCAGTACTTC. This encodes CASSPPAAAYEQYF. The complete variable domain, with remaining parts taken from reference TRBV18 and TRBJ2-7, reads NAGVMQNPRHLVRRRGQEARLRCSPMKGHSHVYWYRQLPEEGLKFMVYLQKENIIDESGMPKERFSAEFPKEGPSILRIQQVVRGDSAAYFCASSPPAAAYEQYFGPGTRLTVT.

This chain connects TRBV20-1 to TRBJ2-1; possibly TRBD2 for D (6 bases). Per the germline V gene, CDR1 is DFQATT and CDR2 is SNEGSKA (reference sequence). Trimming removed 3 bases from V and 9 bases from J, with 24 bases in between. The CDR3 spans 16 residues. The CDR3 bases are TGCAGTGCTAGGCCAGTCGACCGCGGGATTAGCGCTGAGCAGTTCTTC. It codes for CSARPVDRGISAEQFF.

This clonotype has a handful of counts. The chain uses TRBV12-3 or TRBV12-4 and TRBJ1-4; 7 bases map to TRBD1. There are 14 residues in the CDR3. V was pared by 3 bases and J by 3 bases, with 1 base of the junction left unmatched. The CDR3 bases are TGTGCCAGCAGTTTCGGGACAGCTAATGAAAAACTGTTTTTT. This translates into CASSFGTANEKLFF.

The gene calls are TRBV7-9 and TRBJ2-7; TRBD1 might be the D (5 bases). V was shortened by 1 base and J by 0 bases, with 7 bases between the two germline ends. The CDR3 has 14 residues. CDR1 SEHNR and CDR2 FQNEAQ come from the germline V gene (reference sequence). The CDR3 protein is CASSLGRDSYEQYF. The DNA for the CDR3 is TGTGCCAGCAGCTTAGGCAGGGACTCCTACGAGCAGTACTTC.

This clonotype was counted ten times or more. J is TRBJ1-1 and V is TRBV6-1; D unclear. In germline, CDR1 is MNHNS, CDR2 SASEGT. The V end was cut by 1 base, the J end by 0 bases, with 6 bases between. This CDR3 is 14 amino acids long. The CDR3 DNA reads TGTGCCAGCAGTGAAGGAATAATGAACACTGAAGCTTTCTTT. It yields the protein CASSEGIMNTEAFF.

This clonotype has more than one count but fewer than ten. Here the CDR3 DNA reads TGTGCCAGCAGCTTTTGGGAGGATACGCAGTATTTT. As protein: CASSFWEDTQYF. The V gene is TRBV7-9, the J gene TRBJ2-3; D possibly corresponds to TRBD2 (5 bases). The V and J ends lost 3 bases and 6 bases respectively, with 7 bases between them. Germline V gives CDR1 SEHNR, CDR2 FQNEAQ (reference sequence). CDR3 length: 12 amino acids.

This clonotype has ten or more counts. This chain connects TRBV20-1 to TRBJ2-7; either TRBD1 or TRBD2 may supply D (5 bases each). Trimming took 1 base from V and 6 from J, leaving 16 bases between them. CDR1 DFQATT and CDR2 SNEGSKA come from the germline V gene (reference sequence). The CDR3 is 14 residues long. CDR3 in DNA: TGCAGTGCTAGAGTTACCTTCAGGGCGGGCGAGCAGTACTTC. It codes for CSARVTFRAGEQYF.

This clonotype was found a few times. The CDR3 DNA sequence: TGCAGTGCAGTCGGGCTAGCGGGACCAGAGACCCAGTACTTC. Its protein is CSAVGLAGPETQYF. This sequence joins TRBV20-1 and TRBJ2-5, with TRBD2 matching over 9 bases. In germline, CDR1 is DFQATT, CDR2 SNEGSKA (reference sequence). The CDR3 totals 14 residues. Germline trimming cut 6 bases from V and 4 bases from J; bases unmatched to any gene: 9.

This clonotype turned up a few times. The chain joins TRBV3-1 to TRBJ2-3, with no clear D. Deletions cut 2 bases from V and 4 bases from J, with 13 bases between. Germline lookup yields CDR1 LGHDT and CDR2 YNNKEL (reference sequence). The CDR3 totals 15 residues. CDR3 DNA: TGTGCCAGCAGCCAAACCCTATCCTTTTCAGATACGCAGTATTTT. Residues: CASSQTLSFSDTQYF.

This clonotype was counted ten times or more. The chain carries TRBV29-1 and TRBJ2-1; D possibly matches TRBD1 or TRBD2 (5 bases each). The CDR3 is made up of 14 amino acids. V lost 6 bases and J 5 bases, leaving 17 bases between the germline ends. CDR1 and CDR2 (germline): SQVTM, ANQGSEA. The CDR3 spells CSVGARLWNNEQFF. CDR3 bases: TGCAGCGTCGGGGCGCGACTCTGGAACAATGAGCAGTTCTTC.

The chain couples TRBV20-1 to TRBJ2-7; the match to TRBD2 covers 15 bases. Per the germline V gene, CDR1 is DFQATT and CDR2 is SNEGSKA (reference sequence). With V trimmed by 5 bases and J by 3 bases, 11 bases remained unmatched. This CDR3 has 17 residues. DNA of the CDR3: TGCAGTGCTCCGGGACTAGCGGGAGGTCGGCGCATCTACGAGCAGTACTTC. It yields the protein CSAPGLAGGRRIYEQYF.

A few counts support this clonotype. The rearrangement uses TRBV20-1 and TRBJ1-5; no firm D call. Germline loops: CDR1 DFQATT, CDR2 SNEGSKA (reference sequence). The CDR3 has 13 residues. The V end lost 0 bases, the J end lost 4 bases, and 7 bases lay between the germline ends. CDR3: CSARDEGNQPQHF. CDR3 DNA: TGCAGTGCTAGAGATGAGGGAAATCAGCCCCAGCATTTT.

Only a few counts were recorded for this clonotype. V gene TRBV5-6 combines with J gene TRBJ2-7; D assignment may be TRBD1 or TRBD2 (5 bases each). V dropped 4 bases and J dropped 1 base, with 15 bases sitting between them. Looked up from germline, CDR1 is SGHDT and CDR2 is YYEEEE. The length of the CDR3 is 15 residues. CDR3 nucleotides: TGTGCCAGCAGCGGTCCCGGGACCCGGTCCTACGAGCAGTACTTC. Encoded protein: CASSGPGTRSYEQYF.

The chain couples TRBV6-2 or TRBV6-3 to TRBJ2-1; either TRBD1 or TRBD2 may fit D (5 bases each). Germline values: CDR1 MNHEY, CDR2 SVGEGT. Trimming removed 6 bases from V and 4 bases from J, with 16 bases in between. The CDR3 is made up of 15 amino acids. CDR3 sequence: CASSTRDGEYNEQFF. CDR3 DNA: TGTGCCAGCAGCACCCGGGACGGAGAATACAATGAGCAGTTCTTC.

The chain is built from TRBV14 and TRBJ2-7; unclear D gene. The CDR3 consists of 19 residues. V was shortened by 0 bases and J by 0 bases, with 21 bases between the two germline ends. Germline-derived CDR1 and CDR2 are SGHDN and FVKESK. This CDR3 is CASSQDGKWSLSTSYEQYF. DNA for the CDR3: TGTGCCAGCAGCCAAGATGGGAAGTGGAGCTTGTCGACCTCCTACGAGCAGTACTTC.

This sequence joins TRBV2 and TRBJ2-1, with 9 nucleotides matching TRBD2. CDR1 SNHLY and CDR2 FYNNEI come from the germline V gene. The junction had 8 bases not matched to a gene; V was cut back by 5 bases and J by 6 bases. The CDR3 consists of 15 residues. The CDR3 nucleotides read TGTGCCAGCAGTCGCGAAGCGGGAGGCGGCAATGAGCAGTTCTTC. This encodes CASSREAGGGNEQFF.

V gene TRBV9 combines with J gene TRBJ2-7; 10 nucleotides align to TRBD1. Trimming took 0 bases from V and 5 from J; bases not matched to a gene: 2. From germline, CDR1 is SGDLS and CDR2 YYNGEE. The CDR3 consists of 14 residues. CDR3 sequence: CASSVGQGANEQYF. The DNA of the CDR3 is TGTGCCAGCAGCGTAGGACAGGGGGCAAACGAGCAGTACTTC.